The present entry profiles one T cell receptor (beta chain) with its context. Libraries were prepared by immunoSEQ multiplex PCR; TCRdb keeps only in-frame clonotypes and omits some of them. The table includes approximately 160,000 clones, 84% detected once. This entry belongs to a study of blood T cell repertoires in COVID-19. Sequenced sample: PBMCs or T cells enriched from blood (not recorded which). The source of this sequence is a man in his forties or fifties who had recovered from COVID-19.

This CDR3 reads CASSSGDWRSGNTIYF. The CDR3 region has the DNA TGCGCCAGCAGCTCCGGTGACTGGCGCTCTGGAAACACCATATATTTT. The rearrangement links TRBV5-1 to TRBJ1-3; D is unresolved. The CDR3 is 16 amino acids. The germline CDR1 and CDR2 sequences are SGHRS and YFSETQ. Deletions cut 3 bases from V and 0 bases from J, with 13 bases between.